The next 22 T cell receptor beta chains were all read from a single sample in a study of cytomegalovirus exposure and HLA in healthy donors. The PCR ran on 60 Vbeta and 13 Jbeta primers. Profiling relied on immunoSEQ multiplex PCR, and the TCRdb table lists in-frame clones only, not all of them. The table lists roughly 190,000 clones, approximately 12% of them singletons. The sample taken for sequencing was PBMCs. Source of these receptors: a man between 50 and 59 years old in good health and CMV-seropositive.

This clone was counted once. V is TRBV7-8 and J is TRBJ2-5, with D possibly TRBD2 on 6 matching bases. Germline V gene data show CDR1 as SGHVS and CDR2 as FQNEAQ. The CDR3 consists of 14 residues. V lost 5 bases to trimming and J lost 2 bases, with 12 bases between them. The CDR3 coding sequence is TGTGCCAGCAGCCCGCGGGACTTGCAAGAGACCCAGTACTTC. Translation: CASSPRDLQETQYF.

The chain has TRBV5-4 and TRBJ2-3; 7 bases line up with TRBD2. Germline CDR1 is SGHNT and CDR2 is YYREEE (reference sequence). CDR3 length equals 16 residues. The V and J ends lost 4 bases and 2 bases, in that order; junction bases with no gene match: 10. The CDR3 coding sequence is TGTGCCAGCAGCCGCGGACGGGGGGACCCCACAGATACGCAGTATTTT. Translated: CASSRGRGDPTDTQYF. Variable domain in full (rest from reference TRBV5-4 and TRBJ2-3): ETGVTQSPTHLIKTRGQQVTLRCSSQSGHNTVSWYQQALGQGPQFIFQYYREEENGRGNFPPRFSGLQFPNYSSELNVNALELDDSALYLCASSRGRGDPTDTQYFGPGTRLTVL.

This CDR3 reads CASSIAGRGVSPLHF. The CDR3, as DNA: TGTGCCAGTAGTATAGCGGGCAGGGGGGTTTCACCCCTCCACTTT. The chain couples TRBV19 to TRBJ1-6; 7 bases line up with TRBD1. There are 15 residues in the CDR3. V trimming: 1 base; J trimming: 9 bases; junction bases outside the gene matches: 6. The V gene's germline CDR1 is LNHDA and CDR2 SQIVND (reference sequence). Full variable domain (outside the CDR3, taken from reference TRBV19 and TRBJ1-6): DGGITQSPKYLFRKEGQNVTLSCEQNLNHDAMYWYRQDPGQGLRLIYYSQIVNDFQKGDIAEGYSVSREKKESFPLTVTSAQKNPTAFYLCASSIAGRGVSPLHFGNGTRLTVT.

This clone was counted only a few times. DNA of the CDR3: TGTGCCAGCAGTGAACTTGGTCAGGGGGCCTATGGCTACACCTTC. It specifies CASSELGQGAYGYTF. The chain is built from TRBV2 and TRBJ1-2; 8 nucleotides agree with TRBD1. Trimming took 2 bases from V and 4 from J; bases not matched to a gene: 6. CDR3 length: 15 residues. Germline values: CDR1 SNHLY, CDR2 FYNNEI.

This clone came up a few times. The CDR3, as DNA: TGTGCCAGCAGCTTAGTTACTCTCCACTATGGCTACACCTTC. It specifies CASSLVTLHYGYTF. The chain carries TRBV11-2 and TRBJ1-2, with D hard to call. With 1 base removed from V and 3 bases from J, the gap between germline ends came to 9 bases. CDR3 length equals 14 residues. Germline CDR1 and CDR2: SGHAT and FQNNGV.

This clone was seen only a few times. V usage is TRBV7-7 and J usage is TRBJ2-1, with D unclear. This CDR3 has 14 amino acids. The V end lost 1 base, the J end lost 9 bases, and 13 bases lay between the germline ends. Per the germline V gene, CDR1 is SSHAT and CDR2 is FNYEAQ (reference sequence). This CDR3 is CASSLGAGLGEQFF. In DNA, the CDR3 is TGTGCCAGCAGCTTAGGGGCCGGTTTGGGTGAGCAGTTCTTC.

The chain combines TRBV7-9 with TRBJ2-7, with D uncertain. With 1 base removed from V and 6 bases from J, the gap between germline ends came to 10 bases. CDR1 and CDR2 (germline): SEHNR, FQNEAQ (reference sequence). CDR3 length: 13 residues. As DNA, the CDR3 is TGTGCCAGCAGCTTAGGAGGCGCCCCCGAGCAGTACTTC. Translated, it gives CASSLGGAPEQYF.

This clone was seen more than once but under ten times. The CDR3 DNA reads TGCGCCAGCAGCTACTGGGGAGGGGAAGAGACCCAGTACTTC. As protein: CASSYWGGEETQYF. V and J are TRBV5-1 and TRBJ2-5; 7 bases fit TRBD2. CDR1 is SGHRS, CDR2 YFSETQ, per germline. Losses at the gene ends were 3 bases for V and 3 bases for J; bases not matched to a gene: 5. The CDR3 spans 14 residues.

J is TRBJ1-1 and V is TRBV19; perhaps TRBD1 as D (6 bases). The CDR3 is 14 amino acids. Germline V lookup: CDR1 LNHDA, CDR2 SQIVND (reference sequence). Trimming removed 7 bases from V and 2 bases from J, with 14 bases in between. CDR3 DNA sequence: TGTGCCAGTAACCCACCCAGGGGTAACACTGAAGCTTTCTTT. It encodes CASNPPRGNTEAFF.

In this sample, this clone turned up a few times. The chain carries TRBV6-5 and TRBJ2-1; perhaps TRBD2 as D (5 bases). CDR1 and CDR2 (germline): MNHEY, SVGAGI. V was cut by 5 bases and J by 12 bases, with 14 bases left in between. The length of the CDR3 is 12 residues. The CDR3 spells CASSLLGVGQFF. DNA for the CDR3: TGTGCCAGCAGTCTACTCGGGGTAGGGCAGTTCTTC.

This chain connects TRBV29-1 to TRBJ2-5, with 9 bases aligning to TRBD2. This CDR3 comprises 14 residues. With 6 bases clipped from V and 3 bases from J, the junction kept 8 bases outside the gene matches. Germline V gene sequence: CDR1 SQVTM, CDR2 ANQGSEA. The CDR3 region has the DNA TGCAGCGTCTTAGCGGGGGACGGAAAAGAGACCCAGTACTTC. Residues: CSVLAGDGKETQYF.

A few counts support this clone. The chain combines TRBV27 with TRBJ1-5, with D maybe TRBD1 (5 bases). Germline assignment: CDR1 MNHEY and CDR2 SMNVEV (reference sequence). This CDR3 region has 15 residues. Trimming took off 5 bases at V and 0 bases at J, with 11 bases between the two ends. DNA of the CDR3: TGTGCCAGCAGTATTACAGGTTATAGCAATCAGCCCCAGCATTTT. Residues: CASSITGYSNQPQHF.

The J gene is TRBJ2-7, the V gene TRBV28; D possibly corresponds to TRBD2 (6 bases). V dropped 4 bases and J dropped 6 bases, with 16 bases sitting between them. The CDR3 covers 14 residues. Germline V lookup: CDR1 MDHEN, CDR2 SYDVKM. The CDR3 DNA sequence: TGTGCCAGCAGTTCCCTCCAGGGAGGCGCCGAGCAGTACGTC. This sequence encodes CASSSLQGGAEQYV.

The rearrangement uses TRBV7-9 and TRBJ1-4, with D possibly matching TRBD1 (6 bases). The CDR3 sequence is 16 residues long. CDR1 and CDR2 from the germline V gene are SEHNR and FQNEAQ (reference sequence). The V gene lost 4 bases and the J gene lost 4 bases, with 16 bases spanning the gap. CDR3 sequence reads: CASSSEPGHYNEKLFF. The DNA of the CDR3 is TGTGCCAGCAGCTCGGAACCGGGACACTATAATGAAAAACTGTTTTTT. Based on the CDR3 plus reference TRBV7-9 and TRBJ1-4, the full variable domain is DTGVSQNPRHKITKRGQNVTFRCDPISEHNRLYWYRQTLGQGPEFLTYFQNEAQLEKSRLLSDRFSAERPKGSFSTLEIQRTEQGDSAMYLCASSSEPGHYNEKLFFGSGTQLSVL.

The chain carries TRBV5-1 and TRBJ2-7; 7 nucleotides agree with TRBD2. The CDR3 runs 14 residues. The germline CDR1 and CDR2 sequences are SGHRS and YFSETQ. After removal of 5 bases from V and 3 bases from J, the junction contained 8 bases not matched to a gene. This chain's CDR3 is CASRSGTKIYEQYF. CDR3 DNA: TGCGCCAGCAGGTCCGGGACTAAGATCTACGAGCAGTACTTC.

The chain has TRBV11-3 and TRBJ1-4, with 7 bases matching TRBD1. V was pared by 1 base and J by 6 bases, with 5 bases of the junction left unmatched. The CDR3 covers 15 residues. Germline lookup yields CDR1 SGHNT and CDR2 YENEEA. CDR3 sequence (DNA): TGTGCCAGCAGCTTAGGTAGGGGGCGGGATGAAAAACTGTTTTTT. It specifies CASSLGRGRDEKLFF.

The gene calls are TRBV5-1 and TRBJ2-3, with D perhaps matching TRBD2 (6 bases). CDR3 length equals 15 residues. Trimming shortened V by 0 bases and J by 3 bases, and 11 bases separated the two germline ends. Germline loops: CDR1 SGHRS, CDR2 YFSETQ. Written as DNA, the CDR3 is TGCGCCAGCAGCTTGGGCCAGCGGGCAACAGATACGCAGTATTTT. Translating gives CASSLGQRATDTQYF.

This chain links TRBV6-1 with TRBJ1-3; D gene unclear. CDR3 size: 15 residues. CDR1 MNHNS and CDR2 SASEGT come from the germline V gene. V gave up 0 bases and J gave up 0 bases, with 6 bases separating them. This CDR3 is CASSEAGISGNTIYF. The CDR3 coding sequence is TGTGCCAGCAGTGAAGCTGGCATCTCTGGAAACACCATATATTTT.

The table lists this clone with a few counts. The V and J genes are TRBV11-3 and TRBJ2-5, with D tentatively TRBD1 (5 bases). This CDR3 has 14 residues. Germline values: CDR1 SGHNT, CDR2 YENEEA. Trimming removed 5 bases at V and 5 bases at J, with 15 bases between. The chain's CDR3 is CASSVSGFRETQYF. CDR3 nucleotide sequence: TGTGCCAGCAGCGTATCAGGGTTCAGGGAGACCCAGTACTTC.

This clone appeared a few times. This chain connects TRBV19 to TRBJ1-4; 7 bases align to TRBD1. There are 17 residues in the CDR3. Germline loops: CDR1 LNHDA, CDR2 SQIVND (reference sequence). With V trimmed by 1 base and J by 10 bases, 15 bases remained unmatched. CDR3 DNA sequence: TGTGCCAGTAGTATAGGAACCACCGGGACAGAAGGGGGAAAACTGTTTTTT. This translates into CASSIGTTGTEGGKLFF.

The sample holds a few counts of this clone. The chain couples TRBV7-9 to TRBJ2-1; 8 bases line up with TRBD1. The germline gives CDR1 SEHNR, CDR2 FQNEAQ (reference sequence). The CDR3 spans 18 residues. Germline trimming cut 5 bases from V and 2 bases from J; bases unmatched to any gene: 14. CDR3 loop: CASSPGQGSMVTYNEQFF. DNA for the CDR3: TGTGCCAGCAGCCCTGGACAGGGCTCTATGGTAACCTACAATGAGCAGTTCTTC.

This clone was seen more than once but under ten times. This chain joins TRBV29-1 and TRBJ1-1, with 7 bases lining up with TRBD1. Germline V gene data show CDR1 as SQVTM and CDR2 as ANQGSEA. The V segment lost 8 bases and the J segment 0 bases; nucleotides outside the gene matches: 6. The CDR3 consists of 13 residues. The CDR3 loop is CSLRQGLNTEAFF. CDR3 sequence (DNA): TGCAGCCTTCGACAGGGCCTGAACACTGAAGCTTTCTTT.